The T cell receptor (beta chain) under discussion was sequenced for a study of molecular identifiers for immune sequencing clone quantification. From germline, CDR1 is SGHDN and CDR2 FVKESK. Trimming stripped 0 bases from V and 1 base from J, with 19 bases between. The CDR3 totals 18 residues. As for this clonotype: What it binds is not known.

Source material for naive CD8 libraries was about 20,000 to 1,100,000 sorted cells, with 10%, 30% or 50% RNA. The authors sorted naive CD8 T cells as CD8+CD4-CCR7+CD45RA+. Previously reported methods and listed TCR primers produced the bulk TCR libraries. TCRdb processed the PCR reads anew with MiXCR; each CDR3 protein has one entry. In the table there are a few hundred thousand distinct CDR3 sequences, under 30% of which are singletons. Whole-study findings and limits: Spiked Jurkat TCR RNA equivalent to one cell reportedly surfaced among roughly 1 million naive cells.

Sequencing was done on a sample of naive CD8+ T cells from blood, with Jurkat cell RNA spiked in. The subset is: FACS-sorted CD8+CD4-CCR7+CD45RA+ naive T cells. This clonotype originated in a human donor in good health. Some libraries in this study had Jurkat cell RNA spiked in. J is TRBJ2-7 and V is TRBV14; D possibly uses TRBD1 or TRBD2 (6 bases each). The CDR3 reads CASSQEPLSWGASYEQYF. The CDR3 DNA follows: TGTGCCAGCAGCCAAGAGCCTCTCTCTTGGGGGGCTTCCTACGAGCAGTACTTC.